This section outlines one T cell receptor (beta chain) sequence together with its context. The sample is drawn from a study of T cell changes during pregnancy in multiple sclerosis. TCRdb's copy holds only in-frame clones and misses some; the assay was immunoSEQ multiplex PCR. The data show some 100,000 clones, around 90% seen once. CDR3 length: 16 residues. The J segment lost 2 bases and the V segment lost 6 bases, leaving 11 bases of the junction unmatched. Per the germline V gene, CDR1 is LNHDA and CDR2 is SQIVND (reference sequence). V is TRBV19 and J is TRBJ2-3; TRBD2 matches 7 bases. The sample in question was peripheral blood, obtained in the second trimester of pregnancy. This clonotype originated in a female donor with multiple sclerosis, enrolled in a pregnancy study. Here the CDR3 reads CASSQPGGFHTDTQYF. The CDR3 DNA sequence: TGTGCCAGTAGCCAGCCCGGGGGGTTCCACACAGATACGCAGTATTTT.